A single sample gave rise to the 7 T cell receptor beta chains below, sequenced in a study of cytomegalovirus exposure and HLA in healthy donors (dated by TCRdb to 2016 to 2017). Library preparation employed the immunoSEQ multiplex PCR assay. The multiplex PCR relied on a mix of 60 forward primers for TCR Vbeta segments and 13 reverse primers for TCR Jbeta segments. The immuneACCESS repertoire file appears here via TCRdb, limited to in-frame rearrangements. These files lack a portion of the clones; in checked studies, under half of the deficit traces to unresolved V genes, and the cause of the others is not known. This sample gives approximately 220,000 clones in total; 82% of them show up just once. The ten biggest clones cover 5.5% to 7.5% of the sample. Sequenced input: PBMCs. The receptors were sampled from a man aged 40-49 years in good health and CMV-seropositive.

This chain joins TRBV7-7 and TRBJ2-2, with 11 bases fitting TRBD2. V was pared by 5 bases and J by 3 bases, with 5 bases of the junction left unmatched. CDR1 is SSHAT, CDR2 FNYEAQ, per germline (reference sequence). The CDR3 totals 16 residues. This chain's CDR3 is CASSLLAGDYTGELFF. CDR3 DNA: TGTGCCAGCAGCCTACTAGCGGGAGACTACACCGGGGAGCTGTTTTTT.

The V gene is TRBV5-4, the J gene TRBJ2-1, with 7 nucleotides matching TRBD2. V lost 1 base, J lost 7 bases, and 11 bases stayed unmatched. The germline gives CDR1 SGHNT, CDR2 YYREEE (reference sequence). This CDR3 is built from 16 residues. The chain's CDR3 is CASSLIGERGDNEQFF. For the CDR3, the DNA is TGTGCCAGCAGCTTGATAGGTGAGCGGGGAGATAATGAGCAGTTCTTC. Complete variable domain (other parts from reference TRBV5-4 and TRBJ2-1): ETGVTQSPTHLIKTRGQQVTLRCSSQSGHNTVSWYQQALGQGPQFIFQYYREEENGRGNFPPRFSGLQFPNYSSELNVNALELDDSALYLCASSLIGERGDNEQFFGPGTRLTVL.

The chain couples TRBV30 to TRBJ1-4, with 7 bases that match TRBD1. V lost 3 bases to trimming and J lost 4 bases; unmatched junction nucleotides: 5. Germline loops: CDR1 GTSNPN, CDR2 SVGIG (reference sequence). The CDR3 consists of 14 residues. The CDR3 DNA reads TGTGCCTGGAGCCCAGGGGGGAGTAATGAAAAACTGTTTTTT. Translating it yields CAWSPGGSNEKLFF.

The chain recombines TRBV6-5 with TRBJ2-1, with a possible D match to TRBD2 (6 bases). The CDR3 length is 13 residues. Trimming took 5 bases from V and 7 from J, leaving 12 bases between them. Germline-derived CDR1 and CDR2 are MNHEY and SVGAGI. CDR3 sequence: CASSQYGGNEQFF. CDR3 in DNA: TGTGCCAGCAGTCAATATGGAGGGAATGAGCAGTTCTTC.

This rearrangement joins TRBV6-5 to TRBJ1-3; D is undetermined. The CDR3 has 14 amino acids. Germline V gene sequence: CDR1 MNHEY, CDR2 SVGAGI. V lost 6 bases and J 0 bases, leaving 9 bases between the germline ends. CDR3: CASSPGFSGNTIYF. CDR3 coding DNA: TGTGCCAGCAGCCCGGGATTCTCTGGAAACACCATATATTTT.

The CDR3 DNA sequence: TGTGCCAGCAGTCTCGGGGCTAGCGGGGTGGGGGAGCAGTTCTTC. Translation: CASSLGASGVGEQFF. V is TRBV2 and J is TRBJ2-1; 9 bases line up with TRBD2. Per the germline V gene, CDR1 is SNHLY and CDR2 is FYNNEI. The CDR3 has 15 amino acids. The V and J ends lost 5 bases and 10 bases, in that order; junction bases with no gene match: 12.

The V and J genes are TRBV19 and TRBJ1-2, with 7 nucleotides matching TRBD1. Per germline, CDR1 LNHDA and CDR2 SQIVND (reference sequence). J gave up 8 bases and V 5 bases, and 14 bases lay outside the gene matches. The CDR3 length is 15 residues. This chain's CDR3 is CASSSAGTVAGGYTF. As DNA, the CDR3 is TGTGCCAGTAGTTCCGCCGGGACAGTTGCTGGAGGCTACACCTTC.